A few counts support the clone carrying this T cell receptor (beta chain). The antigen is undetermined. This sample is part of a study of blood T cells in healthy people across ages. Whole-study findings and limits: Investigators treated diversity estimates from one million T cells as underestimates. Among long-lived donors, naive CD4+ cells were more numerous and diversity higher than in aged donors.

There are 15 residues in the CDR3. Germline V gives CDR1 SGHTA, CDR2 FQGNSA. After removal of 4 bases from V and 5 bases from J, the junction contained 6 bases not matched to a gene. A J-beta primer mix and a sample-barcoded 5' primer were used in a second PCR of about 6 to 12 cycles. TCRdb passed the 5' RACE reads through MiXCR, listing each CDR3 protein once. The repertoire holds about a million distinct CDR3 sequences, with approximately 49% as singletons. The chain has TRBV7-2 and TRBJ1-2; TRBD1 aligns across 11 bases. Material for sequencing was blood. The source is a man between 25 and 39 years old in good health. The CDR3 protein is CASSSGQGAAYGYTF. CDR3 bases: TGTGCCAGCAGCTCCGGACAGGGGGCCGCATATGGCTACACCTTC. The full variable domain, completed using reference TRBV7-2 and TRBJ1-2, is GAGVSQSPSNKVTEKGKDVELRCDPISGHTALYWYRQSLGQGLEFLIYFQGNSAPDKSGLPSDRFSAERTGGSVSTLTIQRTQQEDSAVYLCASSSGQGAAYGYTFGSGTRLTVV.